Each of the 19 T cell receptor beta chains below was sequenced from the same sample in a study of chemoradiotherapy in HPV16-positive cancers. Sequencing was performed with immunoSEQ multiplex PCR; in TCRdb, only in-frame clones are kept and a portion is missing. The table shows about 15,000 clones, with around 70% occurring only once. The sample was tumor tissue, taken from a patient who underwent chemoradiotherapy. The source of these receptors is a human donor with HPV-associated anogenital cancer.

V gene TRBV7-9 combines with J gene TRBJ1-1; 8 bases are shared with TRBD1. The J segment lost 4 bases and the V segment lost 4 bases, leaving 5 bases of the junction unmatched. This CDR3 comprises 14 residues. From germline, CDR1 is SEHNR and CDR2 FQNEAQ (reference sequence). The CDR3 here is CASSSSGGITEAFF. In DNA, the CDR3 is TGTGCCAGCAGCTCCTCAGGGGGCATCACTGAAGCTTTCTTT.

CDR3 region: CASSPTTGQETQYF. The CDR3 DNA sequence: TGTGCCAGCTCACCCACGACTGGGCAAGAGACCCAGTACTTC. The chain combines TRBV18 with TRBJ2-5, with D hard to call. The CDR3 is made up of 14 amino acids. CDR1 is KGHSH and CDR2 is LQKENI in the germline V gene. Trimming pared 3 bases from V and 2 bases from J, leaving 10 bases between.

Comment on this clone: This sample includes further DNA sequences coding for the same CDR3. The chain combines TRBV27 with TRBJ1-2; the D gene is possibly TRBD1 (6 bases). The CDR3 extends over 12 amino acids. V dropped 5 bases and J dropped 5 bases, with 9 bases sitting between them. Germline CDR1 is MNHEY and CDR2 is SMNVEV (reference sequence). CDR3 sequence reads: CASSPQGYGYTF. As DNA, the CDR3 is TGTGCCAGCAGTCCTCAGGGGTATGGCTACACCTTC.

In its sample, this clone is large. CDR3 sequence: CAWSNRDQETQYF. CDR3 DNA sequence: TGTGCCTGGAGTAACAGGGATCAAGAGACCCAGTACTTC. This chain links TRBV30 with TRBJ2-5; tentative D call: TRBD1 (6 bases). The CDR3 runs to 13 residues. Trimming pared 2 bases from V and 2 bases from J, leaving 9 bases between. Germline CDR1 and CDR2: GTSNPN and SVGIG (reference sequence).

V gene TRBV11-2 combines with J gene TRBJ2-5; D unclear. Judging by the DNA end, TRBJ2-7 fits better; the J call may be wrong. CDR1 is SGHAT, CDR2 FQNNGV, per germline. The CDR3 has 14 residues. CDR3 sequence reads: CASSLGVGSYEQYF. The CDR3 nucleotides read TGTGCCAGCAGCTTAGGCGTGGGCTCCTACGAGCAGTACTTC.

This clone is a singleton in its sample. The chain couples TRBV6-5 to TRBJ2-7; TRBD2 matches 10 bases. CDR3 length: 14 amino acids. CDR1 is MNHEY and CDR2 is SVGAGI in the germline V gene. Germline trimming cut 8 bases from V and 2 bases from J; bases unmatched to any gene: 6. The CDR3 loop reads CASAGSGRAYEQYF. CDR3 DNA sequence: TGTGCCAGCGCTGGAAGCGGGAGGGCCTACGAGCAGTACTTC.

The V and J genes are TRBV11-2 and TRBJ2-1; TRBD2 agrees at 11 bases. CDR3 length: 16 amino acids. V was clipped by 5 bases and J by 8 bases; unmatched bases: 11. CDR1 and CDR2 (germline): SGHAT, FQNNGV. The CDR3 region is CASSPLAGGRVDEQFF. Written as DNA, the CDR3 is TGTGCCAGCAGCCCCTTAGCGGGAGGGCGCGTCGATGAGCAGTTCTTC.

The chain carries TRBV27 and TRBJ1-2; TRBD1 matches 9 bases. The CDR3 totals 14 residues. From germline, CDR1 is MNHEY and CDR2 SMNVEV (reference sequence). With 1 base clipped from V and 5 bases from J, the junction kept 2 bases outside the gene matches. CDR3 loop: CASSLLGQGYGYTF. CDR3 bases: TGTGCCAGCAGTTTATTGGGACAGGGATATGGCTACACCTTC.

This chain links TRBV6-1 with TRBJ1-6; D is uncertain. Germline V gene sequence: CDR1 MNHNS, CDR2 SASEGT. The V end lost 7 bases, the J end lost 7 bases, and 17 bases lay between the germline ends. The CDR3 runs 15 residues. CDR3 amino acids: CASTHRAIGNSPLHF. CDR3 nucleotide sequence: TGTGCCAGCACACATCGGGCTATTGGGAATTCACCCCTCCACTTT.

This clone is classed as medium-sized. The rearrangement uses TRBV6-1 and TRBJ2-2, with 8 bases lining up with TRBD2. The CDR3 runs to 15 residues. The germline V gene encodes CDR1 MNHNS and CDR2 SASEGT. The ends lost 5 bases at V and 5 bases at J; junction bases unmatched: 7. The CDR3 loop reads CASSLGLGETGELFF. Here the CDR3 DNA reads TGTGCCAGCAGTCTGGGACTAGGCGAAACCGGGGAGCTGTTTTTT.

The rearrangement uses TRBV29-1 and TRBJ1-1; D remains ambiguous. This CDR3 has 13 residues. From germline, CDR1 is SQVTM and CDR2 ANQGSEA. The V end was cut by 4 bases, the J end by 6 bases, with 15 bases between. In nucleotides, the CDR3 is TGCAGCGTTGTCTCCCCGGAGTCGTCTGAAGCTTTCTTT. The encoded protein is CSVVSPESSEAFF.

J is TRBJ2-7 and V is TRBV5-1; unclear D gene. Germline-derived CDR1 and CDR2 are SGHRS and YFSETQ. The CDR3 has 12 residues. V lost 0 bases, J lost 8 bases, and 9 bases lay in between. The CDR3 protein is CASSLELSKQYF. DNA of the CDR3: TGCGCCAGCAGCTTGGAATTATCCAAGCAGTACTTC.

The chain is built from TRBV5-1 and TRBJ2-2, with D possibly TRBD1 on 6 matching bases. The CDR3 has 15 amino acids. Germline V CDR1 and CDR2: SGHRS, YFSETQ. The V and J ends lost 1 base and 4 bases respectively, with 11 bases between them. The CDR3 spells CASSLTGQRTGELFF. The CDR3 nucleotides read TGCGCCAGCAGCTTGACAGGGCAGCGCACCGGGGAGCTGTTTTTT.

J is TRBJ2-7 and V is TRBV10-1; unclear D gene. Germline CDR1 WNHNN, CDR2 SYGVQD (reference sequence). Trimming shortened V by 3 bases and J by 2 bases, and 11 bases separated the two germline ends. This CDR3 has 14 amino acids. CDR3 nucleotide sequence: TGCGCCAGCAGTGACCCCGGTCGGCCCTACGAGCAGTACTTC. It translates to CASSDPGRPYEQYF.

The genes are TRBV2 and TRBJ1-4, with 8 bases that match TRBD1. This CDR3 region has 12 residues. The V gene end was trimmed by 6 bases and the J gene end by 7 bases; junction bases not matched to a gene: 1. Per germline, CDR1 SNHLY and CDR2 FYNNEI. Written as DNA, the CDR3 is TGTGCCAGCAGGGACAGGGTTGAAAAACTGTTTTTT. Translated: CASRDRVEKLFF.

The chain employs TRBV9 and TRBJ1-1, with 9 bases that match TRBD1. CDR3 size: 14 residues. Germline CDR1 reads SGDLS; CDR2 reads YYNGEE. J lost 1 base, V lost 6 bases, and 4 bases had no gene match. As DNA, the CDR3 is TGTGCCAGCACCAGGACAGGGGCGAACACTGAAGCTTTCTTT. Translating it yields CASTRTGANTEAFF.

The chain combines TRBV19 with TRBJ2-1, with 9 nucleotides matching TRBD2. The germline gives CDR1 LNHDA, CDR2 SQIVND (reference sequence). This CDR3 region has 15 residues. Unmatched junction bases numbered 8, after V lost 2 bases and J lost 9 bases. The CDR3 bases are TGTGCCAGTAGTATAAATAGCGGGAGAGTCACTGAGCAGTTCTTC. It is translated as CASSINSGRVTEQFF.

V is TRBV6-1 and J is TRBJ2-1; 7 bases agree with TRBD1. Germline CDR1 and CDR2: MNHNS and SASEGT. V shed 4 bases and J 5 bases; nucleotides not matched to a gene: 5. The CDR3 is 14 amino acids. CDR3 bases: TGTGCCAGCAGTGTTTTTACAGGGGACAATGAGCAGTTCTTC. This gives the protein CASSVFTGDNEQFF.

The chain uses TRBV11-1 and TRBJ2-5; no clear D gene. CDR3 length: 13 residues. V lost 1 base and J lost 5, with 8 bases in between. In germline, CDR1 is SGHAT, CDR2 FQDESV (reference sequence). This CDR3 reads CASSLEQRETQYF. CDR3 in DNA: TGTGCCAGCAGCTTAGAACAGAGGGAGACCCAGTACTTC.